Listed below are T cell receptor beta chains from one sample, sequenced in a study of blood T cell repertoires in COVID-19. The protocol was immunoSEQ multiplex PCR, while the TCRdb copy is restricted to in-frame clones and leaves out a portion. The sample holds 69,000 or so clones, around 84% seen once. Material: peripheral blood. The receptors shown here come from a woman at least 80 years old with acute or convalescent COVID-19. Each CDR3 is given with its conserved first and last residue. D genes are given only for firm matches. Size is omitted from some rows. Given values are once, few, many or a class for expanded clones.

CDR3 protein	CDR3 DNA	clone size	V gene	J gene	D gene
CASTLGGQANEKLFF	TGTGCCAGCACCCTAGGGGGACAAGCTAATGAAAAACTGTTTTTT	-	TRBV7-8	TRBJ1-4	-
CASRGRGQGDYGYTF	TGTGCCAGTCGCGGAAGGGGACAGGGGGACTATGGCTACACCTTC	-	TRBV19	TRBJ1-2	TRBD1
CASSLGLAGGVSYEQYF	TGTGCCAGCAGCCTAGGACTAGCGGGGGGGGTCTCCTACGAGCAGTACTTC	once	TRBV3-1/TRBV3-2	TRBJ2-7	TRBD2
CAWSVLRGTNEKLFF	TGTGCCTGGAGTGTACTTAGGGGGACTAATGAAAAACTGTTTTTT	-	TRBV30	TRBJ1-4	-
CASTRTASTELFF	TGTGCCAGCACCAGGACTGCCTCAACGGAGCTGTTTTTT	-	TRBV2	TRBJ2-2	-
CASSRQGLNTGELFF	TGTGCCAGCAGTCGACAGGGGTTGAACACCGGGGAGCTGTTTTTT	-	TRBV2	TRBJ2-2	TRBD1
CASSIGTGNTIYF	TGTGCCAGCAGTATCGGGACAGGAAACACCATATATTTT	-	TRBV12-3/TRBV12-4	TRBJ1-3	-
CASSAGSGGILTVNTEAFF	TGCGCCAGCAGTGCCGGCAGTGGAGGGATATTGACGGTGAACACTGAAGCTTTCTTT	few	TRBV10-1	TRBJ1-1	-
CASSPRGEINYGYTF	TGTGCCAGCAGCCCCAGGGGGGAAATTAACTATGGCTACACCTTC	-	TRBV9	TRBJ1-2	TRBD1
CASSYRTSGTSYNEQFF	TGTGCCAGCAGTTACCGGACTAGCGGGACCTCCTACAATGAGCAGTTCTTC	-	TRBV6-2/TRBV6-3	TRBJ2-1	TRBD2
CASSQDPAGGPDTQYF	TGTGCCAGCAGCCAAGATCCAGCGGGGGGGCCGGATACGCAGTATTTT	-	TRBV4-2	TRBJ2-3	TRBD2
CASSPGTGSYNEQFF	TGTGCCAGCAGCCCCGGGACAGGGTCCTACAATGAGCAGTTCTTC	few	TRBV6-4	TRBJ2-1	TRBD1
CAGPPGLASGNTIYF	TGTGCCGGTCCACCGGGACTCGCCTCTGGAAACACCATATATTTT	-	TRBV25-1	TRBJ1-3	-
CASSQAQGTGNTIYF	TGTGCCAGCAGCCAGGCTCAGGGGACTGGAAACACCATATATTTT	-	TRBV4-2	TRBJ1-3	-
CASSVASTGSHLIRGTEAFF	TGTGCCAGCAGCGTAGCTAGCACGGGCAGCCACCTGATCCGCGGCACTGAAGCTTTCTTT	-	TRBV9	TRBJ1-1	-
CAWSPGQSSYEQYF	TGTGCCTGGAGTCCTGGACAGAGCTCCTACGAGCAGTACTTC	-	TRBV30	TRBJ2-7	-
CASRGGQETQYF	TGTGCCAGTAGGGGGGGCCAAGAGACCCAGTACTTC	-	TRBV19	TRBJ2-5	-
CASSLDRGDYGYTF	TGTGCCAGCAGCTTGGACAGGGGTGACTATGGCTACACCTTC	-	TRBV5-4	TRBJ1-2	TRBD1
CASSQEKTRGAGVADEQFF	TGCGCCAGCAGCCAAGAGAAAACGCGAGGAGCCGGGGTAGCCGATGAGCAGTTCTTC	-	TRBV4-1	TRBJ2-1	-
CSVRQAARTEAFF	TGCAGCGTCCGACAGGCCGCCCGAACTGAAGCTTTCTTT	-	TRBV29-1	TRBJ1-1	-
CASSVGTFTGELFF	TGTGCCAGCAGCGTCGGGACTTTCACCGGGGAGCTGTTTTTT	-	TRBV9	TRBJ2-2	-
CASSLAPSGGSYEQYF	TGTGCCAGCAGCTTGGCCCCTAGCGGGGGATCCTACGAGCAGTACTTC	-	TRBV7-2	TRBJ2-7	TRBD2
CASSGGGGARTDTQYF	TGTGCCAGCAGTGGAGGCGGGGGGGCGCGCACAGATACGCAGTATTTT	-	TRBV2	TRBJ2-3	TRBD2
CASSETGQHYGYTF	TGTGCCAGCAGTGAAACGGGACAGCATTATGGCTACACCTTC	-	TRBV2	TRBJ1-2	TRBD1
CASSVVRGLVEKLFF	TGTGCCAGCAGTGTCGTGAGGGGGCTGGTTGAAAAACTGTTTTTT	-	TRBV2	TRBJ1-4	TRBD1
CASSESSGGVDEQFF	TGTGCCAGCAGTGAGTCTAGCGGGGGGGTGGATGAGCAGTTCTTC	-	TRBV25-1	TRBJ2-1	TRBD2
CASSPPRAYTEAFF	TGTGCCAGTAGTCCCCCCAGGGCGTACACTGAAGCTTTCTTT	-	TRBV19	TRBJ1-1	-
CASSVDRGPLGSYTF	TGTGCCAGCAGCGTAGATAGAGGGCCCCTCGGAAGCTACACCTTC	few	TRBV9	TRBJ1-2	-
CASSDRGSGNQPQHF	TGTGCCAGCAGTGATCGGGGTTCGGGCAATCAGCCCCAGCATTTT	once	TRBV2	TRBJ1-5	-
CASSRQSQTQYF	TGTGCCAGCAGCCGACAAAGTCAGACCCAGTACTTC	-	TRBV7-9	TRBJ2-5	-
CASSLEPGQRYNEQFF	TGCGCCAGCAGCTTGGAACCGGGACAGCGGTACAATGAGCAGTTCTTC	few	TRBV5-1	TRBJ2-1	TRBD1
CASSEGWGTSGIQETQYF	TGTGCCAGCAGTGAAGGGTGGGGGACTAGCGGGATACAAGAGACCCAGTACTTC	-	TRBV2	TRBJ2-5	TRBD2